A single sample is the source of the 12 T cell receptor beta chains below, sequenced in a study of blood T cell repertoires in COVID-19. Sequencing was performed with immunoSEQ multiplex PCR; in TCRdb, only in-frame clones are kept and a portion is missing. The table has about 68,000 clones, around 84% seen once. Input material: peripheral blood. These receptors were obtained from a man aged 45 to 65 with acute or convalescent COVID-19.

This chain joins TRBV15 and TRBJ1-2; tentative D call: TRBD1 (5 bases). V lost 0 bases to trimming and J lost 4 bases, with 15 bases between them. The CDR3 has 16 amino acids. The germline CDR1 and CDR2 sequences are LNHNV and YYDKDF (reference sequence). CDR3 nucleotide sequence: TGTGCCACCAGCAGAGATCGAATCGGCAGGGTCTATGGCTACACCTTC. It translates to CATSRDRIGRVYGYTF.

This clone was seen once. This sequence joins TRBV4-1 and TRBJ2-1; 8 bases line up with TRBD2. The CDR3 is 12 residues long. V gave up 4 bases and J gave up 10 bases; unmatched junction bases: 3. The V gene's germline CDR1 is MGHRA and CDR2 YSYEKL. The CDR3 region is CASSPGREEQFF. The CDR3 nucleotides read TGCGCCAGCAGCCCCGGGAGGGAGGAGCAGTTCTTC.

The CDR3 protein is CSAPAGGRDTEAFF. Here the CDR3 DNA reads TGCAGCGCCCCCGCGGGGGGAAGGGACACTGAAGCTTTCTTT. The V and J genes are TRBV29-1 and TRBJ1-1, with D perhaps matching TRBD1 (5 bases). This CDR3 comprises 14 residues. The V end was cut by 7 bases, the J end by 3 bases, with 18 bases between. CDR1 is SQVTM, CDR2 ANQGSEA, per germline.

This clone was counted a few times. This sequence joins TRBV7-9 and TRBJ1-6; D remains ambiguous. CDR1 and CDR2 from the germline V gene are SEHNR and FQNEAQ (reference sequence). The V gene lost 4 bases and the J gene lost 4 bases, with 11 bases spanning the gap. The CDR3 consists of 15 residues. The CDR3, as DNA: TGTGCCAGCAGCTCCGGACTCAGATATAATTCACCCCTCCACTTT. This codes for CASSSGLRYNSPLHF.

The gene calls are TRBV6-5 and TRBJ2-1, with a weak D call TRBD2 (6 bases). Germline V gives CDR1 MNHEY, CDR2 SVGAGI. V lost 4 bases and J lost 0, with 10 bases in between. This CDR3 contains 15 residues. The CDR3 spells CASSSAGLSYNEQFF. Written as DNA, the CDR3 is TGTGCCAGCAGTTCAGCGGGTCTCTCCTACAATGAGCAGTTCTTC.

V is TRBV6-5 and J is TRBJ1-3; D call uncertain. The CDR3 consists of 15 residues. V was pared by 6 bases and J by 4 bases, with 16 bases between. In germline, CDR1 is MNHEY, CDR2 SVGAGI. The CDR3 sequence: CASRLTQTGGNTIYF. The CDR3 DNA reads TGTGCCAGCAGACTAACCCAAACGGGAGGAAACACCATATATTTT.

V is TRBV3-1 (or the pseudogene TRBV3-2) and J is TRBJ1-3; 7 nucleotides line up with TRBD1. The germline V gene has CDR1 LGHDT and CDR2 YNNKEL (reference sequence). The ends lost 4 bases at V and 2 bases at J; junction bases unmatched: 23. The CDR3 is 21 amino acids. CDR3 nucleotides: TGTGCCAGCAGCCTCAGAGTACCGGGACAGATATTAACTACGGCTGGAAACACCATATATTTT. It specifies CASSLRVPGQILTTAGNTIYF.

The J gene is TRBJ2-1, the V gene TRBV5-1; a possible D gene is TRBD1 (5 bases). This CDR3 is built from 15 residues. Per germline, CDR1 SGHRS and CDR2 YFSETQ. V was trimmed by 0 bases and J by 5 bases, leaving 12 bases between them. The CDR3 is CASSLGTTRNNEQFF. The CDR3 region has the DNA TGCGCCAGCAGCTTGGGGACAACGAGGAACAATGAGCAGTTCTTC. Variable domain in full (rest from reference TRBV5-1 and TRBJ2-1): KAGVTQTPRYLIKTRGQQVTLSCSPISGHRSVSWYQQTPGQGLQFLFEYFSETQRNKGNFPGRFSGRQFSNSRSEMNVSTLELGDSALYLCASSLGTTRNNEQFFGPGTRLTVL.

The V and J genes are TRBV19 and TRBJ2-2, with 10 bases aligning to TRBD1. The germline V gene encodes CDR1 LNHDA and CDR2 SQIVND (reference sequence). CDR3 size: 15 residues. The J segment lost 2 bases and the V segment lost 6 bases, leaving 3 bases of the junction unmatched. DNA of the CDR3: TGTGCCAGTAGAGGGACAGGGGCTAACACCGGGGAGCTGTTTTTT. This gives the protein CASRGTGANTGELFF. The full variable domain, completed using reference TRBV19 and TRBJ2-2, is DGGITQSPKYLFRKEGQNVTLSCEQNLNHDAMYWYRQDPGQGLRLIYYSQIVNDFQKGDIAEGYSVSREKKESFPLTVTSAQKNPTAFYLCASRGTGANTGELFFGEGSRLTVL.

This clone was counted between two and nine times. The chain couples TRBV6-6 to TRBJ1-2; 11 positions match TRBD1. CDR1 and CDR2 from the germline V gene are MNHNY and SVGAGI (reference sequence). V was clipped by 6 bases and J by 8 bases; unmatched bases: 14. The CDR3 has 16 amino acids. Here the CDR3 reads CASRTNRLDRGQGYTF. The CDR3 coding sequence is TGTGCCAGCAGAACGAACCGATTGGACAGGGGGCAGGGCTACACCTTC.

This rearrangement joins TRBV7-8 to TRBJ1-2; D is uncertain. The V gene's germline CDR1 is SGHVS and CDR2 FQNEAQ. Trimming left V 2 bases short and J 3 bases short, with 10 bases between. The CDR3 totals 14 residues. The CDR3 is CASSLTPGDYGYTF. The CDR3 DNA is TGTGCCAGCAGCTTAACTCCAGGCGACTATGGCTACACCTTC. The full variable domain, with the rest looked up from reference TRBV7-8 and TRBJ1-2, is GAGVSQSPRYKVAKRGQDVALRCDPISGHVSLFWYQQALGQGPEFLTYFQNEAQLDKSGLPSDRFFAERPEGSVSTLKIQRTQQEDSAVYLCASSLTPGDYGYTFGSGTRLTVV.

J is TRBJ1-1 and V is TRBV19; TRBD1 is a possible D gene (6 bases). Trimming removed 5 bases at V and 6 bases at J, with 16 bases between. The CDR3 has 14 amino acids. Per the germline V gene, CDR1 is LNHDA and CDR2 is SQIVND (reference sequence). The CDR3 here is CASSVRDTTPEAFF. In nucleotides, the CDR3 is TGTGCCAGTAGTGTCCGGGACACGACCCCTGAAGCTTTCTTT.